There are many counts of the clone carrying this T cell receptor (beta chain). The time point was: persistent/refractory GD, antithyroid drugs over 5 years with positive TRAb. Extracted RNA from PBMCs served as the source of the TCR library. The record originates from a study of regulatory T cells in long-lasting Graves disease. Between the trimmed V and J ends, which lost 3 bases and 0 bases, there was a span of 9 bases. Germline V gene sequence: CDR1 SNHLY, CDR2 FYNNEI. The CDR3 is made up of 15 amino acids. The TCR beta library used iRepertoire HTBI primers with Arm-PCR amplification of CDR3. One entry per CDR3 protein results from TCRdb running MiXCR on the multiplex PCR reads. Of about 340,000 distinct CDR3 sequences in the sample, 15% to 20% were seen once.

The sample consisted of peripheral blood mononuclear cells (PBMCs), taken when the disease was refractory, from a patient treated with antithyroid drugs. The chain combines TRBV2 with TRBJ1-3, with D uncertain. The TCR comes from a female donor with Graves disease. Here the CDR3 reads CASSDWEISGNTIYF. CDR3 DNA sequence: TGTGCCAGCAGTGATTGGGAAATCTCTGGAAACACCATATATTTT.